This paragraph covers one T cell receptor (beta chain) sequence. These data belong to a study of blood T cell repertoires in COVID-19. CDR1 and CDR2 from the germline V gene are SEHNR and FQNEAQ (reference sequence). The trim removed 4 bases at V and 8 bases at J, leaving 3 bases unmatched. The CDR3 covers 12 residues. How the authors handled the data: Reference gene primer amplification in the assay estimated nucleated cell counts. Measured with immunoSEQ multiplex PCR; TCRdb has only the in-frame clones, and not every one. The V and J calls and clone size come from that table; D and trimming were worked out from the DNA. The profile covers some 400,000 clones, with more than 85% appearing a single time and roughly 0.86% taken by the ten largest.

The V call is TRBV7-9, the J call TRBJ1-2, with 8 bases that match TRBD1. The sequence came from a woman between 40 and 55 years old who had been exposed to COVID-19. The sequencing sample was made of PBMCs or T cells enriched from blood (not recorded which). CDR3 loop: CASSWTGLGYTF. The CDR3 DNA sequence: TGTGCCAGCAGCTGGACAGGGTTGGGCTACACCTTC.